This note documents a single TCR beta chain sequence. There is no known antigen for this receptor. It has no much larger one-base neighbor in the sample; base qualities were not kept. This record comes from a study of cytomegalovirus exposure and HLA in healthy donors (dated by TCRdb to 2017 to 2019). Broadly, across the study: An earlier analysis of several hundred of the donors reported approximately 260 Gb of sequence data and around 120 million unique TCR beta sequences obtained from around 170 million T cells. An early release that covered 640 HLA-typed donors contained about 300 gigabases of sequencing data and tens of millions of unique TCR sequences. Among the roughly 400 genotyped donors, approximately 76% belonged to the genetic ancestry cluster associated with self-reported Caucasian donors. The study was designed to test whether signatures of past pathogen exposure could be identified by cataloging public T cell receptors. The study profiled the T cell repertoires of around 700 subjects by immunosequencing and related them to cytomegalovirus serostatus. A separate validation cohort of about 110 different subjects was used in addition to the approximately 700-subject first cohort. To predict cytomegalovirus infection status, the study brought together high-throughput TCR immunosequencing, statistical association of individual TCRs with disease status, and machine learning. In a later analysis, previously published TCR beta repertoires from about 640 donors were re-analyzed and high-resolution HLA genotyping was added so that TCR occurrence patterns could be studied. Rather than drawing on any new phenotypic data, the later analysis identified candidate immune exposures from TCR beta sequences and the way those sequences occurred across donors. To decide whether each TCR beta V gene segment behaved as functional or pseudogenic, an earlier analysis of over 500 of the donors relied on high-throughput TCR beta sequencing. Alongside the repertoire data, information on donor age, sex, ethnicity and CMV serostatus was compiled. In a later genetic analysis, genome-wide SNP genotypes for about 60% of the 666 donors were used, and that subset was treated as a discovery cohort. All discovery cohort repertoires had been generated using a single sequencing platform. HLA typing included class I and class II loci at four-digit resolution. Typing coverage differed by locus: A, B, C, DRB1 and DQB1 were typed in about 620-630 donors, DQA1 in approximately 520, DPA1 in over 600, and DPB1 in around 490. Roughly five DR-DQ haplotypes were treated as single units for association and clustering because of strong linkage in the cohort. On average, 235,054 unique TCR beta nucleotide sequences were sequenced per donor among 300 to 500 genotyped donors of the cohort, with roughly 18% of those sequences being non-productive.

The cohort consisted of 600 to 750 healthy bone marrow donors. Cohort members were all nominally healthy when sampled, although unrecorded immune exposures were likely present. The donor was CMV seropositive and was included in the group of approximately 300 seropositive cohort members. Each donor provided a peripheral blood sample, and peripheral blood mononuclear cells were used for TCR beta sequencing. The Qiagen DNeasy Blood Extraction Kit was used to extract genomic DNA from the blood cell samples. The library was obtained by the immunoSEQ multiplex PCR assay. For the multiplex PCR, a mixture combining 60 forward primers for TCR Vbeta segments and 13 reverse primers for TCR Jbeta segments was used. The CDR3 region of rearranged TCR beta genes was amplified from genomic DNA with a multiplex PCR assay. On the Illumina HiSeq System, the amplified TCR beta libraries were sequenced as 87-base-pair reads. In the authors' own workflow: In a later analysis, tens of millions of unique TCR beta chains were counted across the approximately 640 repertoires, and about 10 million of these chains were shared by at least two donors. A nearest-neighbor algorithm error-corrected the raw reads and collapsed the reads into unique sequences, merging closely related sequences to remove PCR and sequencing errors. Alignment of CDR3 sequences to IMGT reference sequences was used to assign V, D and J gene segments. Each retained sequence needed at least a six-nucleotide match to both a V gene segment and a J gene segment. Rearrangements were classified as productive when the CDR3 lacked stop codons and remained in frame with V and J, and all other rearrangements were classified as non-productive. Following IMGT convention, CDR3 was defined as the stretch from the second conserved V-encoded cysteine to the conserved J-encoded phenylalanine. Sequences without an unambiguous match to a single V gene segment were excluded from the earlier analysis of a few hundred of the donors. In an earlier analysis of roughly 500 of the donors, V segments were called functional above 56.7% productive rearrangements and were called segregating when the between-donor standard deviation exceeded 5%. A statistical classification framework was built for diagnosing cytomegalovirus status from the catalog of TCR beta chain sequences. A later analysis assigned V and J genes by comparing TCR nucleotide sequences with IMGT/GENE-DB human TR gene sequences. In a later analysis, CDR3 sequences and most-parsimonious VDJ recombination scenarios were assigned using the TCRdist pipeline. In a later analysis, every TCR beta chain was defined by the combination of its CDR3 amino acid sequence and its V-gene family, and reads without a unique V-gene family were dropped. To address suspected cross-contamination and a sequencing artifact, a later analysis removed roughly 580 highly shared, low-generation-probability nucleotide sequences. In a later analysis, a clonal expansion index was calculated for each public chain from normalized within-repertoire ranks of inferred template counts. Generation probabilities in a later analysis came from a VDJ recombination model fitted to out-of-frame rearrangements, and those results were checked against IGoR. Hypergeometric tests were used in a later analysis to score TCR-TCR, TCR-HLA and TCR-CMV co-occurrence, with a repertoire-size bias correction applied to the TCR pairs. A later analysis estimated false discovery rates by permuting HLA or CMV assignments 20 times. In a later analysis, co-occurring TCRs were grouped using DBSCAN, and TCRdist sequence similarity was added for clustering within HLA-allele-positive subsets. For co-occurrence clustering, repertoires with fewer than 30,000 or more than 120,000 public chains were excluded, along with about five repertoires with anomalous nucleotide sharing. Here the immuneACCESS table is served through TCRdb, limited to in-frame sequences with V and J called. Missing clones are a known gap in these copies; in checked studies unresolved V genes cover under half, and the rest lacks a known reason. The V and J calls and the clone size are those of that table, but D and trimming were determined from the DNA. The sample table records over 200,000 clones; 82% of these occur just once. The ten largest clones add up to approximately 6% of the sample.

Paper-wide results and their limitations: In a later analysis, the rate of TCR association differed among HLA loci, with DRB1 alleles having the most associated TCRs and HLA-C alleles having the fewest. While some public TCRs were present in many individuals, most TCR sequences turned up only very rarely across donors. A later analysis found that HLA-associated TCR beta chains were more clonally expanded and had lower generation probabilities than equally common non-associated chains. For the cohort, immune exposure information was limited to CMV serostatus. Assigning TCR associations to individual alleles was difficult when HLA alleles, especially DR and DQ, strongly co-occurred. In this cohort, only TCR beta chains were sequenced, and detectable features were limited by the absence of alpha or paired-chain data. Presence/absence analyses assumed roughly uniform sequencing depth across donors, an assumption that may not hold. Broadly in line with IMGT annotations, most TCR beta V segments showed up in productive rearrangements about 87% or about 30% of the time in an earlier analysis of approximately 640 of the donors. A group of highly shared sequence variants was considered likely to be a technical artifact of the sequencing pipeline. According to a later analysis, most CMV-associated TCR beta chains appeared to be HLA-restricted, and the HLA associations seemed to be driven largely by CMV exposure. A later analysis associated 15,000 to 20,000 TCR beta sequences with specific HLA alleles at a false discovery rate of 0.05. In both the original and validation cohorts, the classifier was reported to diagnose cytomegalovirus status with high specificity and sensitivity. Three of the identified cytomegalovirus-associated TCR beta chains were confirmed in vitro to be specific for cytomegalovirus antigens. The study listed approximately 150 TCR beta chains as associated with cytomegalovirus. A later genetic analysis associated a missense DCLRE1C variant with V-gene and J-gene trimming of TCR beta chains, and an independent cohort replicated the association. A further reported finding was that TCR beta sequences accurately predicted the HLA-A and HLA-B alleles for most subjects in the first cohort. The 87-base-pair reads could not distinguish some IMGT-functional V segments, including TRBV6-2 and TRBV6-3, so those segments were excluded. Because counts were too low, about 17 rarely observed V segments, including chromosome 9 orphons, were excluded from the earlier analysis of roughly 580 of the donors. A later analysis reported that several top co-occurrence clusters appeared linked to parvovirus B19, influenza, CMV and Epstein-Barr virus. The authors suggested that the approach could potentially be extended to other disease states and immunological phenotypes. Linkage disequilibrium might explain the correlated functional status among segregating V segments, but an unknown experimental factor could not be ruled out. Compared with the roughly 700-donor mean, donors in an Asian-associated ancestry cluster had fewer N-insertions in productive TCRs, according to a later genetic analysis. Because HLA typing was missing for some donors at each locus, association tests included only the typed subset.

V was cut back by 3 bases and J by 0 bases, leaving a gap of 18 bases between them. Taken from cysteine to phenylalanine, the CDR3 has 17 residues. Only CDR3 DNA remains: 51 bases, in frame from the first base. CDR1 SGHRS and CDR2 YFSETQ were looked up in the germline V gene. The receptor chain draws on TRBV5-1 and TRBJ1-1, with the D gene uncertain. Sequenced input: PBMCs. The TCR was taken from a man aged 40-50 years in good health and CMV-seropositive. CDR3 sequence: CASSSGKMAQMNTEAFF. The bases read TGCGCCAGCAGCTCGGGAAAGATGGCACAAATGAACACTGAAGCTTTCTTT.